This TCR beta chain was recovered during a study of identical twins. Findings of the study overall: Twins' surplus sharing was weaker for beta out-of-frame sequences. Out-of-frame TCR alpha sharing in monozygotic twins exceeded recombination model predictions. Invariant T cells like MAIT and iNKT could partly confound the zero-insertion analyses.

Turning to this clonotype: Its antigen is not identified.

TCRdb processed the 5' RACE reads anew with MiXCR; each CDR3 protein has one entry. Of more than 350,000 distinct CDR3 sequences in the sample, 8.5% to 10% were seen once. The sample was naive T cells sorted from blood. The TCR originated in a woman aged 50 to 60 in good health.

In DNA, the CDR3 is TGTGCCAGCAGTTACTCTCTAGCGGGAGGGATCGGCACAGATACGCAGTATTTT. Its protein is CASSYSLAGGIGTDTQYF. The chain combines TRBV6-2 or TRBV6-3 with TRBJ2-3; 12 bases are a match to TRBD2. Germline V gene sequence: CDR1 MNHEY, CDR2 SVGEGT. The ends lost 0 bases at V and 1 base at J; junction bases unmatched: 5. The CDR3 runs 18 residues.